Presented here are 20 T cell receptor beta chains from one specimen sequenced in a study of PD-1 blockade in classical Hodgkin lymphoma. Clones were read by immunoSEQ multiplex PCR, and TCRdb kept only the in-frame ones, dropping some. The sample yields about 8,400 clones, roughly four fifths seen once. The time point: cycle 4 day 1 (C4D1), after more than five weeks of nivolumab. The patients all showed relapse after autologous stem cell transplantation, while their brentuximab vedotin exposure varied. PBMCs, once thawed, yielded CD8+ T cells isolated by magnetic negative selection. The input for sequencing was CD8+ T cells from blood, taken before the fourth cycle of nivolumab. The receptors come from a human donor with classical Hodgkin lymphoma.

The chain employs TRBV29-1 and TRBJ1-2, with D perhaps matching TRBD1 (6 bases). This CDR3 has 12 amino acids. CDR1 SQVTM and CDR2 ANQGSEA come from the germline V gene. V was pared by 5 bases and J by 5 bases, with 12 bases between. This chain's CDR3 is CSVLRQEYGYTF. The CDR3 nucleotides are TGCAGCGTTCTCCGACAGGAATATGGCTACACCTTC.

The chain uses TRBV6-1 and TRBJ2-1; D is unclear. Trimming shortened V by 1 base and J by 4 bases, and 5 bases separated the two germline ends. The CDR3 loop spans 13 amino acids. The germline gives CDR1 MNHNS, CDR2 SASEGT. CDR3 sequence: CASSEGGYNEQFF. For the CDR3, the DNA is TGTGCCAGCAGTGAAGGCGGATACAATGAGCAGTTCTTC.

The chain couples TRBV15 to TRBJ2-3; TRBD2 matches at 9 bases. CDR1 and CDR2 from the germline V gene are LNHNV and YYDKDF (reference sequence). Germline trimming cut 2 bases from V and 1 base from J; bases unmatched to any gene: 1. The CDR3 spans 15 residues. CDR3: CATSRKRGGTDTQYF. The CDR3 nucleotides read TGTGCCACCAGCAGAAAGCGGGGGGGCACAGATACGCAGTATTTT. Complete variable domain (other parts from reference TRBV15 and TRBJ2-3): DAMVIQNPRYQVTQFGKPVTLSCSQTLNHNVMYWYQQKSSQAPKLLFHYYDKDFNNEADTPDNFQSRRPNTSFCFLDIRSPGLGDTAMYLCATSRKRGGTDTQYFGPGTRLTVL.

The rearrangement uses TRBV4-1 and TRBJ2-7, with no clear D. Deletions cut 4 bases from V and 0 bases from J, with 10 bases between. CDR1 and CDR2 from the germline V gene are MGHRA and YSYEKL. This CDR3 region has 14 residues. CDR3 DNA: TGCGCCAGCAGCCTAGACACATTCTCCTACGAGCAGTACTTC. It specifies CASSLDTFSYEQYF.

The rearrangement links TRBV27 to TRBJ1-1; TRBD1 agrees at 8 bases. CDR1 MNHEY and CDR2 SMNVEV come from the germline V gene (reference sequence). Trimming took 4 bases from V and 8 from J; bases not matched to a gene: 9. This CDR3 is built from 14 residues. CDR3 protein: CASSSINRGIEAFF. In nucleotides, the CDR3 is TGTGCCAGCAGTTCAATCAACAGGGGGATAGAAGCTTTCTTT.

This chain joins TRBV27 and TRBJ1-5, with D possibly matching TRBD1 (5 bases). Per germline, CDR1 MNHEY and CDR2 SMNVEV (reference sequence). Trimming took off 5 bases at V and 3 bases at J, with 11 bases between the two ends. There are 14 residues in the CDR3. The CDR3 DNA sequence: TGTGCCAGCAGTGACGGGACGGCCAATCAGCCCCAGCATTTT. Translated: CASSDGTANQPQHF.

The rearrangement uses TRBV9 and TRBJ2-5; TRBD2 aligns across 9 bases. The CDR3 is made up of 18 amino acids. Germline assignment: CDR1 SGDLS and CDR2 YYNGEE. Trimming cost V 4 bases and J 4 bases; bases outside gene matches: 17. CDR3 amino acids: CASSKSAGGPLLGETQYF. CDR3 nucleotides: TGTGCCAGCAGCAAATCGGCGGGGGGGCCCCTTTTAGGAGAGACCCAGTACTTC.

The chain combines TRBV15 with TRBJ2-7; D is ambiguous. The germline gives CDR1 LNHNV, CDR2 YYDKDF (reference sequence). Trimming shortened V by 3 bases and J by 3 bases, and 9 bases separated the two germline ends. This CDR3 has 13 residues. The CDR3 reads CATSSEANYEQYF. The CDR3 DNA sequence: TGTGCCACCAGCAGTGAGGCCAACTACGAGCAGTACTTC.

The chain joins TRBV5-5 to TRBJ2-4, with D uncertain. Germline V CDR1 and CDR2: SGHKS, YYEKEE (reference sequence). The CDR3 contains 14 residues. V shed 2 bases and J shed 0 bases, with 6 bases lying between them. CDR3 nucleotide sequence: TGTGCCAGCAGCTTAGGGTTAGCCAAAAACATTCAGTACTTC. It yields the protein CASSLGLAKNIQYF.

CDR3 protein: CASSLGGQAYEQYF. The CDR3 DNA reads TGCGCCAGCAGTCTTGGGGGACAGGCCTACGAGCAGTACTTC. The rearrangement joins TRBV23-1 to TRBJ2-7; 8 positions match TRBD1. Being an ORF, TRBV23-1 has a function that is uncertain. The V segment lost 4 bases and the J segment 2 bases; nucleotides outside the gene matches: 4. The CDR3 length is 14 residues.

This clone was counted between two and nine times. This chain links TRBV6-5 with TRBJ1-4; the match to TRBD1 covers 9 bases. This CDR3 spans 13 amino acids. Losses at the gene ends were 5 bases for V and 10 bases for J; bases not matched to a gene: 5. From germline, CDR1 is MNHEY and CDR2 SVGAGI. CDR3 nucleotide sequence: TGTGCCAGCAGTCCGGGACAGGGAGTAAAACTGTTTTTT. Protein sequence: CASSPGQGVKLFF.

This clone is medium-sized. V usage is TRBV4-2 and J usage is TRBJ1-6, with D maybe TRBD1 (5 bases). CDR1 LGHNA and CDR2 YNFKEQ come from the germline V gene. The CDR3 contains 16 residues. Trimming left V 0 bases short and J 9 bases short, with 15 bases between. The chain's CDR3 is CASSQDGDGVVSPLHF. DNA for the CDR3: TGTGCCAGCAGCCAAGATGGGGACGGGGTCGTTTCACCCCTCCACTTT.

The chain combines TRBV5-4 with TRBJ1-1; 8 nucleotides line up with TRBD1. After removal of 5 bases from V and 4 bases from J, the junction contained 10 bases not matched to a gene. This CDR3 spans 15 amino acids. Per the germline V gene, CDR1 is SGHNT and CDR2 is YYREEE (reference sequence). The CDR3 sequence is CASRPGQGGGTEAFF. The CDR3 DNA reads as TGTGCCAGCAGACCCGGACAGGGAGGTGGCACTGAAGCTTTCTTT.

This chain uses TRBV6-1 with TRBJ1-1; no firm D call. The CDR3 contains 12 residues. CDR1 and CDR2 (germline): MNHNS, SASEGT. Trimming left V 2 bases short and J 6 bases short, with 7 bases between. The DNA for the CDR3 is TGTGCCAGCAGTGAACCCGGTCCTGAAGCTTTCTTT. Protein sequence: CASSEPGPEAFF.

J is TRBJ2-7 and V is TRBV2; D is uncertain. This CDR3 region has 12 residues. Trimming stripped 6 bases from V and 3 bases from J, with 9 bases between. Germline CDR1 and CDR2: SNHLY and FYNNEI. CDR3 residues: CASRLGSYEQYF. In DNA, the CDR3 is TGTGCCAGCAGACTTGGAAGCTACGAGCAGTACTTC.

The V gene is TRBV14, the J gene TRBJ2-1; D is undetermined. Germline values: CDR1 SGHDN, CDR2 FVKESK. The CDR3 length is 13 residues. The V and J ends lost 2 bases and 0 bases respectively, with 2 bases between them. In nucleotides, the CDR3 is TGTGCCAGCAGCCAAAGCTCCTACAATGAGCAGTTCTTC. Protein: CASSQSSYNEQFF.

J is TRBJ2-1 and V is TRBV27, with 12 positions matching TRBD2. V dropped 3 bases and J dropped 8; count of bases not matched to a gene: 11. The V gene's germline CDR1 is MNHEY and CDR2 SMNVEV (reference sequence). There are 17 residues in the CDR3. CDR3 nucleotides: TGTGCCAGCAGTTTTCCCGCTAGCGGGGGGGCCAGCGATGAGCAGTTCTTC. It is translated as CASSFPASGGASDEQFF.

This chain joins TRBV7-9 and TRBJ2-2, with D uncertain. CDR3 length: 12 amino acids. CDR1 is SEHNR and CDR2 is FQNEAQ in the germline V gene (reference sequence). Trimming left V 5 bases short and J 6 bases short, with 7 bases between. The DNA of the CDR3 is TGTGCCAGCAGCCTCCTGGCCGGGGAGCTGTTTTTT. Encoded protein: CASSLLAGELFF.

The gene calls are TRBV15 and TRBJ2-7, with D possibly TRBD1 on 6 matching bases. V was shortened by 0 bases and J by 5 bases, with 11 bases between the two germline ends. Germline lookup yields CDR1 LNHNV and CDR2 YYDKDF (reference sequence). The CDR3 covers 14 residues. CDR3 sequence (DNA): TGTGCCACCAGCAGAGATGGGGGACACCACGAGCAGTACTTC. This gives the protein CATSRDGGHHEQYF. The entire variable domain, with the rest obtained from reference TRBV15 and TRBJ2-7, is as follows: DAMVIQNPRYQVTQFGKPVTLSCSQTLNHNVMYWYQQKSSQAPKLLFHYYDKDFNNEADTPDNFQSRRPNTSFCFLDIRSPGLGDTAMYLCATSRDGGHHEQYFGPGTRLTVT.

This chain links TRBV6-5 with TRBJ1-1; D is uncertain. Trimming removed 0 bases from V and 7 bases from J, with 6 bases in between. Germline CDR1 reads MNHEY; CDR2 reads SVGAGI. CDR3 length: 12 amino acids. The CDR3 loop is CASSYSGGEAFF. The DNA of the CDR3 is TGTGCCAGCAGTTACTCGGGCGGTGAAGCTTTCTTT.